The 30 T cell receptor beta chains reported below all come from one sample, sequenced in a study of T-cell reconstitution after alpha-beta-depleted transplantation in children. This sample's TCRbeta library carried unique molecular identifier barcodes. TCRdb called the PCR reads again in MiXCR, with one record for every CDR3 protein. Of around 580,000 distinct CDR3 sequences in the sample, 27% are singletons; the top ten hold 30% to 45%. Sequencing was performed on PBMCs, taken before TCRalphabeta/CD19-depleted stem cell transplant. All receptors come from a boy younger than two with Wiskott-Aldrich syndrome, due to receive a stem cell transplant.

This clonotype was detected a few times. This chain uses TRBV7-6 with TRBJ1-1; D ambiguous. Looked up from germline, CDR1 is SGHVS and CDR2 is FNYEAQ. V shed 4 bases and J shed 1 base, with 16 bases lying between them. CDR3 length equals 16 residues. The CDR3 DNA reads TGTGCCAGCAGCTCGACACTGGAGGACGGGAACACTGAAGCTTTCTTT. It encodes CASSSTLEDGNTEAFF. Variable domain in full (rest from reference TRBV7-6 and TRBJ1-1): GAGVSQSPRYKVTKRGQDVALRCDPISGHVSLYWYRQALGQGPEFLTYFNYEAQQDKSGLPNDRFSAERPEGSISTLTIQRTEQRDSAMYRCASSSTLEDGNTEAFFGQGTRLTVV.

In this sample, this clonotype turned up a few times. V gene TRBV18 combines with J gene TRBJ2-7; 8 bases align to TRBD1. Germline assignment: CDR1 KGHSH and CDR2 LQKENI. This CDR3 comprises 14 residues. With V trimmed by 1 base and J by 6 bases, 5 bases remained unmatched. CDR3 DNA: TGTGCCAGCTCACCACAGGCAGGGGGCGGCGAGCAGTACTTC. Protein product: CASSPQAGGGEQYF.

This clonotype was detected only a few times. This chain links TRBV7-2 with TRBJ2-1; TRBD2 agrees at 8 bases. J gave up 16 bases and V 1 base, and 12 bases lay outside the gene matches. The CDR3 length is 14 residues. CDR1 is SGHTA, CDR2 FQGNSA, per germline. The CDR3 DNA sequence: TGTGCCAGCAGCTTAGATGTGTTGGAGCGGGAGTTTTTCTTC. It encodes CASSLDVLEREFFF.

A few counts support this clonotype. CDR3 DNA: TGTGCCACCAGTGATAACAATCAGCCCCAGCATTTT. It specifies CATSDNNQPQHF. The chain employs TRBV24-1 and TRBJ1-5; no clear D gene. Germline CDR1 and CDR2: KGHDR and SFDVKD. Trimming stripped 3 bases from V and 3 bases from J, with 2 bases between. The CDR3 sequence is 12 residues long.

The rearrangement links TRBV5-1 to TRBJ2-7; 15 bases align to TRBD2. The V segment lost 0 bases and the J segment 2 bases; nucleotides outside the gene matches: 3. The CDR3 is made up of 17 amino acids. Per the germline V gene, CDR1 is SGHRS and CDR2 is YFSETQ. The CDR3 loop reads CASSLEGLAGGPYEQYF. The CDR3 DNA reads TGCGCCAGCAGCTTGGAAGGACTAGCGGGAGGGCCCTACGAGCAGTACTTC.

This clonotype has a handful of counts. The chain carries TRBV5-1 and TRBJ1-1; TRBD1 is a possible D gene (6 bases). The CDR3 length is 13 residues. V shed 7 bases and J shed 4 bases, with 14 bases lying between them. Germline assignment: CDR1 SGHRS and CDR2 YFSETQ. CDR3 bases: TGCGCCAGCGGGTTAGAGGGGGGCACTGAAGCTTTCTTT. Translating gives CASGLEGGTEAFF.

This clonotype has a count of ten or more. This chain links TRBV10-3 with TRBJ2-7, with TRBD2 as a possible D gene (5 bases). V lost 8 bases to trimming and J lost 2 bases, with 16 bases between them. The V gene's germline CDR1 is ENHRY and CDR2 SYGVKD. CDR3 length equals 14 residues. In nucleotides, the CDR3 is TGTGCCATCCAAGCGCGGGCGCTACCCTACGAGCAGTACTTC. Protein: CAIQARALPYEQYF.

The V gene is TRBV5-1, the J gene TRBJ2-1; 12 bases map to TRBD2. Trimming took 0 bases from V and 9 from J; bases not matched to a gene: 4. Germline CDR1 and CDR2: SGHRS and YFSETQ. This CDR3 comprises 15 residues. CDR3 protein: CASSLGLAGDAEQFF. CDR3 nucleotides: TGCGCCAGCAGCTTGGGACTAGCGGGAGATGCTGAGCAGTTCTTC.

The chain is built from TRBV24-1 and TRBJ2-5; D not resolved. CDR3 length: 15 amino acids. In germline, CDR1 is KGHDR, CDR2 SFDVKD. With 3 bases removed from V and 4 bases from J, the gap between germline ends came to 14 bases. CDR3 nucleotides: TGTGCCACCAGTGATACAACGCTATCGGGAGAGACCCAGTACTTC. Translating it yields CATSDTTLSGETQYF.

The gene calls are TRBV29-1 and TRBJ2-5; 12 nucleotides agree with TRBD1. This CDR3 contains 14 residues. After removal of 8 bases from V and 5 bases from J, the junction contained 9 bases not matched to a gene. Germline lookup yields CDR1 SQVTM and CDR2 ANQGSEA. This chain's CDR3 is CSLAGQGAGETQYF. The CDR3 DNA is TGCAGCTTGGCGGGACAGGGGGCTGGGGAGACCCAGTACTTC.

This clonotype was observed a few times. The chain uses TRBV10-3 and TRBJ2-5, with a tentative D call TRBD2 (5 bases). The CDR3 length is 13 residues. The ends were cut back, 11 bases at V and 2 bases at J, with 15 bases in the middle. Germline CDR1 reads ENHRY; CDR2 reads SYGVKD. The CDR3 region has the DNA TGTGCCTCCGGGGTGCATCAACAAGAGACCCAGTACTTC. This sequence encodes CASGVHQQETQYF.

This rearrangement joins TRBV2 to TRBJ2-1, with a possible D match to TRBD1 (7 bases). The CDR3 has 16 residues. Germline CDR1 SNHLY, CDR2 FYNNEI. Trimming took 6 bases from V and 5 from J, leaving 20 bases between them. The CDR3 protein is CASSRDRLERNNEQFF. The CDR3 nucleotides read TGTGCCAGCAGCCGGGACAGACTAGAACGAAACAATGAGCAGTTCTTC.

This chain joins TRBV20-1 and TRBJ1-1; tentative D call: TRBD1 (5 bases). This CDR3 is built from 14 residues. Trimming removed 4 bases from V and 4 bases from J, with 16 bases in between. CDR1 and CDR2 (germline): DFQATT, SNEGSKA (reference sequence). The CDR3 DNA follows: TGCAGTGCTATCGGTTCAGGGAGATTCACTGAAGCTTTCTTT. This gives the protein CSAIGSGRFTEAFF.

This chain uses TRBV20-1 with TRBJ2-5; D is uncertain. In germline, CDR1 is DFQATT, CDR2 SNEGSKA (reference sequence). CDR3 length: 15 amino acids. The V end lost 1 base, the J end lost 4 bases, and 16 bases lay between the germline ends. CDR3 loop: CSARGHLVLRETQYF. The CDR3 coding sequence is TGCAGTGCTAGAGGTCATCTAGTCCTCCGAGAGACCCAGTACTTC.

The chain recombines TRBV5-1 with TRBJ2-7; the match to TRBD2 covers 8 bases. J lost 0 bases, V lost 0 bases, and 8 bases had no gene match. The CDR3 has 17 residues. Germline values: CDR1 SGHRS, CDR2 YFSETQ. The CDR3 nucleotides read TGCGCCAGCAGCTTGGCCCTGGGCGGGAGGTACTCCTACGAGCAGTACTTC. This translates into CASSLALGGRYSYEQYF.

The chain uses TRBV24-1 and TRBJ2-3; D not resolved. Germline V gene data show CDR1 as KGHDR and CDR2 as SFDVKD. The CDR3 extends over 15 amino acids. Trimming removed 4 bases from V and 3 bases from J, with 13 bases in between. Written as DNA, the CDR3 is TGTGCCACCAGTGACCCTAGGAAAGGGACAGATACGCAGTATTTT. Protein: CATSDPRKGTDTQYF.

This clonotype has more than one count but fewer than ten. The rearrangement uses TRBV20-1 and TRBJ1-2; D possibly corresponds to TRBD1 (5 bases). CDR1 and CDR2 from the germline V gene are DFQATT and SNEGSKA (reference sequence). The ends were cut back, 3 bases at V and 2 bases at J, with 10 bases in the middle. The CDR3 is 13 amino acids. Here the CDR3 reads CSASNQGNYGYTF. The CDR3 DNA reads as TGCAGTGCTAGTAATCAGGGCAACTATGGCTACACCTTC.

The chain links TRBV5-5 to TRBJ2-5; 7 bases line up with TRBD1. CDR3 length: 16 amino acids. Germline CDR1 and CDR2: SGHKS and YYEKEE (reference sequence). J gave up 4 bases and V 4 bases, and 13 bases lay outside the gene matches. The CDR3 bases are TGTGCCAGCAGCACGCACCCGGGACAGAGTTCAGAGACCCAGTACTTC. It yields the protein CASSTHPGQSSETQYF.

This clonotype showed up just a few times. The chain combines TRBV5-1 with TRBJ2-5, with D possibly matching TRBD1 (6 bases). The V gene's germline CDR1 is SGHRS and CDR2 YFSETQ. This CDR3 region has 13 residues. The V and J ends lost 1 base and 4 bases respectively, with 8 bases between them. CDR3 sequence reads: CASSLPGAETQYF. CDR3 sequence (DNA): TGCGCCAGCAGCTTGCCAGGGGCAGAGACCCAGTACTTC.

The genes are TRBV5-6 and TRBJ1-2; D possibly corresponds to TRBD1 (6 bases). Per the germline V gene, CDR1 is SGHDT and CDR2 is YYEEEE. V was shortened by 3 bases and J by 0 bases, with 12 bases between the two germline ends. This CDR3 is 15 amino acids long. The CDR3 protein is CASSSWGQANYGYTF. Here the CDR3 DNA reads TGTGCCAGCAGCTCGTGGGGGCAAGCTAACTATGGCTACACCTTC.

CDR3 region: CASSYRDRGPYEQYF. The DNA of the CDR3 is TGTGCCAGCAGCTACCGGGACAGGGGACCCTACGAGCAGTACTTC. This chain connects TRBV12-3 or TRBV12-4 to TRBJ2-7, with 10 bases that match TRBD1. The CDR3 loop spans 15 amino acids. V shed 6 bases and J 2 bases; nucleotides not matched to a gene: 7.

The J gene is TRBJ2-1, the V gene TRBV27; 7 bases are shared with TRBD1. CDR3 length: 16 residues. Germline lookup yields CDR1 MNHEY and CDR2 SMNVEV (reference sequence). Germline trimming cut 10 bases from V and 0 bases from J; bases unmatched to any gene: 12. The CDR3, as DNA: TGTGCCACCCGTCACGGGACAGCGAGCTCCTACAATGAGCAGTTCTTC. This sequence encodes CATRHGTASSYNEQFF.

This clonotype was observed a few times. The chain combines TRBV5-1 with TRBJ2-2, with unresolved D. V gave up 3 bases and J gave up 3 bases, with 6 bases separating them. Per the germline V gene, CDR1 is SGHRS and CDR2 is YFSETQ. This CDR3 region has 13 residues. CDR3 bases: TGCGCCAGCAGCTGGCAGGACACCGGGGAGCTGTTTTTT. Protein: CASSWQDTGELFF. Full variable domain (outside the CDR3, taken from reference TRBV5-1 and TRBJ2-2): KAGVTQTPRYLIKTRGQQVTLSCSPISGHRSVSWYQQTPGQGLQFLFEYFSETQRNKGNFPGRFSGRQFSNSRSEMNVSTLELGDSALYLCASSWQDTGELFFGEGSRLTVL.

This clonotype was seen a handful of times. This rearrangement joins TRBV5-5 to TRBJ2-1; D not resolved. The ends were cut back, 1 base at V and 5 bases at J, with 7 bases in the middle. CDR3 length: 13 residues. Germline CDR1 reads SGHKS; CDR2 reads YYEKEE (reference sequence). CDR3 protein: CASSLYGDNEQFF. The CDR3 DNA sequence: TGTGCCAGCAGCTTGTACGGCGACAATGAGCAGTTCTTC.

The CDR3 loop is CASSYHDKTGAYYGYTF. CDR3 bases: TGTGCCAGCAGTTACCACGATAAGACAGGGGCTTACTATGGCTACACCTTC. This chain links TRBV12-3 or TRBV12-4 with TRBJ1-2; TRBD1 aligns across 8 bases. J was trimmed by 3 bases and V by 4 bases; bases with no gene match: 13. The CDR3 length is 17 residues.

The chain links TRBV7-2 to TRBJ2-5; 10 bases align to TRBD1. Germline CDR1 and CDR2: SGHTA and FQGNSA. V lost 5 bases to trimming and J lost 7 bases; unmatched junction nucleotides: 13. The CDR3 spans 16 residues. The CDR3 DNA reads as TGTGCCAGCAGCAAACGACAGGGGGCACCCCTGCGGACCCAGTACTTC. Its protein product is CASSKRQGAPLRTQYF.

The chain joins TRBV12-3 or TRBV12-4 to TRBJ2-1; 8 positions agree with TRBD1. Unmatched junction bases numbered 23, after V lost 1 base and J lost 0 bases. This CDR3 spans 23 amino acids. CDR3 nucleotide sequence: TGTGCCAGCAGTTTAGGTAACTTCGGGCAGGGGGCCGGCGGGATCATCTCCTACAATGAGCAGTTCTTC. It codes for CASSLGNFGQGAGGIISYNEQFF.

The DNA for the CDR3 is TGTGCCAGCAGCGTATCAGGGAGAACTGAAGCTTTCTTT. Its translation is CASSVSGRTEAFF. J is TRBJ1-1 and V is TRBV9, with D tentatively TRBD1 (5 bases). Germline loops: CDR1 SGDLS, CDR2 YYNGEE. V lost 1 base and J lost 5, with 9 bases in between. The CDR3 spans 13 residues.

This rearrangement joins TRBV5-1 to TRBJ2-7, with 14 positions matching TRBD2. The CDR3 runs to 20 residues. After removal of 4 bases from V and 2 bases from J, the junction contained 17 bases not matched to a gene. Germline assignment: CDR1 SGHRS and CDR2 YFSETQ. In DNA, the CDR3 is TGCGCCAGCAGCCAAACGATTCGACTAGCGGGAGGGAAGGGGCCCTACGAGCAGTACTTC. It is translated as CASSQTIRLAGGKGPYEQYF.

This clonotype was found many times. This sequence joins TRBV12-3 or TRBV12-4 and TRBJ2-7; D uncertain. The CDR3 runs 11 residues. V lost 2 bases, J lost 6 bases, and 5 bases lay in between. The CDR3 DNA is TGTGCCAGCAGTTTAAAGGGCGAGCAGTACTTC. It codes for CASSLKGEQYF.